The 18 T cell receptor beta chains reported below all come from one sample, sequenced in a study of OX40 agonist ivuxolimab in advanced cancers. Profiled with immunoSEQ multiplex PCR; TCRdb holds only in-frame clones, not every one. The table has more than 75,000 clones, 86% seen once. The material sequenced was CD4+ or CD8+ T cells sorted from blood, taken in a trial of the OX40 agonist ivuxolimab. Receptors were obtained from an adult with an advanced solid tumor such as melanoma, head and neck, liver or kidney cancer.

DNA of the CDR3: TGCGCCAGCAGCGTGACACTAGCGGGGGGCACCGGGGAGCTGTTTTTT. Protein product: CASSVTLAGGTGELFF. The chain is built from TRBV5-1 and TRBJ2-2; 12 bases fit TRBD2. CDR1 SGHRS and CDR2 YFSETQ come from the germline V gene. V shed 4 bases, J shed 4 bases, and the junction held 5 bases outside the gene matches. This CDR3 comprises 16 residues.

This chain links TRBV7-9 with TRBJ1-1; 9 bases match TRBD1. Germline V gives CDR1 SEHNR, CDR2 FQNEAQ (reference sequence). Losses at the gene ends were 2 bases for V and 5 bases for J; bases not matched to a gene: 3. The CDR3 loop spans 14 amino acids. The CDR3: CASSLQDRGTEAFF. In DNA form, the CDR3 reads TGTGCCAGCAGCTTACAGGACAGGGGTACTGAAGCTTTCTTT.

The genes are TRBV6-1 and TRBJ1-4; 7 bases line up with TRBD1. The V gene end was trimmed by 7 bases and the J gene end by 8 bases; junction bases not matched to a gene: 10. The CDR3 has 14 amino acids. CDR1 and CDR2 from the germline V gene are MNHNS and SASEGT. CDR3 bases: TGTGCCAGCAATCGGGACAGCAGAGTAGAAAAACTGTTTTTT. Its protein is CASNRDSRVEKLFF.

The J gene is TRBJ2-7, the V gene TRBV4-3, with TRBD1 as a possible D gene (5 bases). CDR1 LGHNA and CDR2 YSLEER come from the germline V gene. The CDR3 loop spans 14 amino acids. The V end was cut by 0 bases, the J end by 3 bases, with 9 bases between. The CDR3 sequence: CASSQEFQGYEQYF. The CDR3 DNA reads as TGCGCCAGCAGCCAAGAATTCCAGGGCTACGAGCAGTACTTC.

The CDR3 protein is CASSVLGGRTEAFF. In nucleotides, the CDR3 is TGTGCCAGCAGCGTTCTCGGGGGGAGGACTGAAGCTTTCTTT. V gene TRBV9 combines with J gene TRBJ1-1, with D perhaps TRBD1 (5 bases). Per the germline V gene, CDR1 is SGDLS and CDR2 is YYNGEE. The germline V and J ends were trimmed by 2 bases and 5 bases, with 13 bases remaining between them. This CDR3 is 14 amino acids long.

In this sample, this clone turned up a few times. This chain joins TRBV19 and TRBJ2-1, with D perhaps given as TRBD1 or TRBD2 (5 bases each). Germline V gene lookup returns CDR1 LNHDA and CDR2 SQIVND (reference sequence). The CDR3 consists of 16 residues. Trimming pared 3 bases from V and 0 bases from J, leaving 12 bases between. Here the CDR3 DNA reads TGTGCCAGTAGTATGGGACGAGGAGGCTCCTACAATGAGCAGTTCTTC. The encoded protein is CASSMGRGGSYNEQFF. Based on the CDR3 plus reference TRBV19 and TRBJ2-1, the full variable domain is DGGITQSPKYLFRKEGQNVTLSCEQNLNHDAMYWYRQDPGQGLRLIYYSQIVNDFQKGDIAEGYSVSREKKESFPLTVTSAQKNPTAFYLCASSMGRGGSYNEQFFGPGTRLTVL.

The V call is TRBV9, the J call TRBJ2-2; D not certain. V was cut by 4 bases and J by 6 bases, with 13 bases left in between. This CDR3 comprises 14 residues. Germline values: CDR1 SGDLS, CDR2 YYNGEE. This CDR3 reads CASSRDGVPGELFF. CDR3 sequence (DNA): TGTGCCAGCAGCAGGGATGGGGTGCCCGGGGAGCTGTTTTTT. Based on the CDR3 plus reference TRBV9 and TRBJ2-2, the full variable domain is DSGVTQTPKHLITATGQRVTLRCSPRSGDLSVYWYQQSLDQGLQFLIQYYNGEERAKGNILERFSAQQFPDLHSELNLSSLELGDSALYFCASSRDGVPGELFFGEGSRLTVL.

The rearrangement uses TRBV10-2 and TRBJ2-1, with 8 bases lining up with TRBD2. The CDR3 has 18 residues. V gave up 0 bases and J gave up 7 bases; unmatched junction bases: 14. Germline V gene data show CDR1 as WSHSY and CDR2 as SAAADI. The CDR3: CASSESKTSGLVVNEQFF. Here the CDR3 DNA reads TGCGCCAGCAGTGAGTCGAAAACTAGCGGTTTAGTGGTGAATGAGCAGTTCTTC.

The V gene is TRBV12-5, the J gene TRBJ1-2, with D unresolved. The CDR3 is made up of 14 amino acids. Germline V CDR1 and CDR2: LGHNT, FRNRAP. The germline V and J ends were trimmed by 0 bases and 8 bases, with 13 bases remaining between them. The chain's CDR3 is CASGLVPRDWGYTF. The DNA of the CDR3 is TGTGCTAGTGGTTTGGTGCCAAGGGATTGGGGCTACACCTTC.

The chain uses TRBV4-2 and TRBJ1-2; D is uncertain. CDR1 is LGHNA and CDR2 is YNFKEQ in the germline V gene. This CDR3 region has 17 residues. The germline V and J ends were trimmed by 0 bases and 4 bases, with 18 bases remaining between them. The CDR3 loop reads CASSQDLYDTGLYGYTF. Here the CDR3 DNA reads TGTGCCAGCAGCCAAGATCTTTACGACACCGGTCTCTATGGCTACACCTTC.

This chain links TRBV7-9 with TRBJ2-2, with TRBD2 identical over 13 bases. The CDR3 length is 18 residues. Germline V CDR1 and CDR2: SEHNR, FQNEAQ (reference sequence). V trimming: 3 bases; J trimming: 6 bases; junction bases outside the gene matches: 10. Here the CDR3 reads CASSFPGLAGPPPGELFF. In DNA, the CDR3 is TGTGCCAGCAGCTTCCCGGGACTAGCGGGGCCCCCACCCGGGGAGCTGTTTTTT. Supplemented by reference TRBV7-9 and TRBJ2-2, the full variable domain reads DTGVSQNPRHKITKRGQNVTFRCDPISEHNRLYWYRQTLGQGPEFLTYFQNEAQLEKSRLLSDRFSAERPKGSFSTLEIQRTEQGDSAMYLCASSFPGLAGPPPGELFFGEGSRLTVL.

The chain recombines TRBV5-1 with TRBJ2-3; the D gene is possibly TRBD2 (6 bases). Trimming removed 2 bases at V and 1 base at J, with 8 bases between. Germline CDR1 and CDR2: SGHRS and YFSETQ. This CDR3 is built from 14 residues. CDR3 in amino acids: CASSFQRGTDTQYF. CDR3 bases: TGCGCCAGCAGCTTCCAGCGGGGCACAGATACGCAGTATTTT.

The chain couples TRBV10-3 to TRBJ1-5, with D uncertain. The V gene lost 3 bases and the J gene lost 3 bases, with 12 bases spanning the gap. The CDR3 extends over 15 amino acids. Germline values: CDR1 ENHRY, CDR2 SYGVKD. CDR3 residues: CAISEGSGYNQPQHF. As DNA, the CDR3 is TGTGCCATCAGTGAAGGCTCCGGGTACAATCAGCCCCAGCATTTT.

V gene TRBV29-1 combines with J gene TRBJ1-5; D call uncertain. CDR3 length: 13 residues. Germline V gives CDR1 SQVTM, CDR2 ANQGSEA. The germline V and J ends were trimmed by 7 bases and 2 bases, with 12 bases remaining between them. As DNA, the CDR3 is TGCAGCGCAAGGGAGAGTGGCAATCAGCCCCAGCATTTT. It translates to CSARESGNQPQHF.

The V gene is TRBV10-3, the J gene TRBJ1-1; D may be TRBD1 (5 bases). The V gene's germline CDR1 is ENHRY and CDR2 SYGVKD. This CDR3 has 13 residues. The CDR3 reads CAHSGGMNTEAFF. The DNA for the CDR3 is TGTGCGCACTCCGGGGGGATGAACACTGAAGCTTTCTTT.

V and J are TRBV19 and TRBJ2-1; D is possibly TRBD2 (6 bases). The V and J ends lost 9 bases and 1 base respectively, with 19 bases between them. Germline lookup yields CDR1 LNHDA and CDR2 SQIVND (reference sequence). CDR3 length: 16 amino acids. CDR3 sequence reads: CARKGSREASYNEQFF. The CDR3 DNA reads as TGTGCCAGAAAAGGGTCGAGGGAGGCGTCCTACAATGAGCAGTTCTTC.

This chain uses TRBV7-2 with TRBJ2-5; TRBD2 aligns across 7 bases. This CDR3 contains 14 residues. V lost 1 base and J lost 3; bases outside the gene matches: 2. Per germline, CDR1 SGHTA and CDR2 FQGNSA. The CDR3 coding sequence is TGTGCCAGCAGCTTAGTGGGGGGGGAAGAGACCCAGTACTTC. Protein sequence: CASSLVGGEETQYF.

This sequence joins TRBV7-2 and TRBJ1-1; no firm D call. This CDR3 comprises 14 residues. V was clipped by 3 bases and J by 4 bases, with 12 bases between them. In germline, CDR1 is SGHTA, CDR2 FQGNSA. CDR3 nucleotide sequence: TGTGCCAGCAGCTTTACGGGGTTGCGCACTGAAGCTTTCTTT. It yields the protein CASSFTGLRTEAFF.